The 3 T cell receptor beta chains reported below all come from one sample, sequenced in a study of blood T cells in healthy people across ages (dated by TCRdb to between 2014 and 2016). The library relied on 5' RACE. TCRdb lists the instrument as Illumina HiSeq 2500. A second PCR of roughly 7 to 12 cycles was run with a J-beta primer mix and a sample-barcoded 5' primer. The raw public reads went through TCRdb reprocessing: fastp at Q25, MiXCR clone calling, in-frame beta chains kept. For every CDR3 protein sequence, its rows merge into one entry that carries the most common genes and DNA. Across this sample there are around 820,000 distinct CDR3 sequences, with 20% to 25% seen only once. The ten largest clones add up to 3% to 4% of the sample. Another study also made use of these data, one on T cells of mothers and their children.

Source material: blood. All receptors come from a boy under 18 in good health.

This clonotype was seen only a few times. This chain links TRBV24-1 with TRBJ2-5; 8 nucleotides align to TRBD2. Germline lookup yields CDR1 KGHDR and CDR2 SFDVKD. The CDR3 consists of 15 residues. V lost 3 bases and J lost 2; bases outside the gene matches: 4. In DNA, the CDR3 is TGTGCCACCAGTGATCGGACTAGCCCACAAGAGACCCAGTACTTC. Protein product: CATSDRTSPQETQYF.

This clonotype was detected only a few times. Its ends do not fully match the called genes, so a read error is possible. This chain joins TRBV14 and TRBJ2-1, with TRBD2 matching 9 bases. The CDR3 covers 15 residues. CDR1 SGHDN and CDR2 FVKESK come from the germline V gene. The CDR3 protein is CASSQGGGGYNGQFF. Written as DNA, the CDR3 is TGTGCCAGCAGCCAAGGCGGGGGGGGGTACAATGGGCAGTTCTTC.

This clonotype has more than one count but fewer than ten. J is TRBJ2-5 and V is TRBV29-1; D gene uncertain. The ends were cut back, 2 bases at V and 0 bases at J, with 10 bases in the middle. Per germline, CDR1 SQVTM and CDR2 ANQGSEA. CDR3 length: 14 amino acids. CDR3 residues: CSVEPRDNQETQYF. DNA for the CDR3: TGCAGCGTTGAACCTAGGGATAACCAAGAGACCCAGTACTTC.